These T cell receptor beta chains were read from a single sample in a study of blood T cell repertoires in COVID-19. Sequencing used immunoSEQ multiplex PCR; TCRdb keeps in-frame clones, though not all of them. Of just under 350,000 clones in the sample, about 87% were seen once. Source material: peripheral blood. The origin of the receptors is a woman between 50 and 59 years old with COVID-19, enrolled during active disease. The CDR3 runs from the conserved cysteine through the conserved F or W. D genes are given only for firm matches. Part of the rows lack a size; the others show once, few, many or a class for expanded clones.

V	D	size	J	length	DNA	CDR3
TRBV19	TRBD1	.	TRBJ1-1	18	TGTGCCAGCAGAACCGGGACAGGGGGGTTTTTCATGAACACTGAAGCTTTCTTT	CASRTGTGGFFMNTEAFF
TRBV24-1	TRBD1	.	TRBJ2-2	15	TGTGCCACCAGAGCCGGGACAGAGCTTTACGGGGAGCTGTTTTTT	CATRAGTELYGELFF
TRBV7-2	.	.	TRBJ1-3	14	TGTGCCAGCAGCTTAACCACTTCTGGAAACACCATATATTTT	CASSLTTSGNTIYF
TRBV18	.	.	TRBJ2-5	18	TGTGCCAGCTCACATTTTGAACATACGGACTGGGGCCAAGAGACCCAGTACTTC	CASSHFEHTDWGQETQYF
TRBV6-5	TRBD1	.	TRBJ2-1	15	TGTGCCAGCAGTTACCAGGGGGCGCTGAGAAATGAGCAGTTCTTC	CASSYQGALRNEQFF
TRBV3-1/TRBV3-2	.	.	TRBJ2-1	12	TGTGCCAGCAGCCGGAATGGGCGTGGAAAGTTCTTC	CASSRNGRGKFF
TRBV12-3/TRBV12-4	.	.	TRBJ2-2	11	TGTGCCACCGGACTAACCGGGGAGCTGTTTTTT	CATGLTGELFF
TRBV27	.	.	TRBJ2-7	16	TGTGCCAGCAGTTTGGGCACCCCTAGAACAGGGTACGAGCAGTACTTC	CASSLGTPRTGYEQYF
TRBV6-2/TRBV6-3	TRBD1	.	TRBJ1-5	16	TGTGCCAGCAGTAGCACCGGGACAGGGGTTAATCAGCCCCAGCATTTT	CASSSTGTGVNQPQHF
TRBV10-1	TRBD1	.	TRBJ1-1	13	TGCGCCAGCAGCCGACAGGGGAACACTGAAGCTTTCTTT	CASSRQGNTEAFF
TRBV12-5	TRBD1	.	TRBJ1-2	18	TGTGCTAGTGGTTTGACCGCTGGGGGACAGGCGAACCTTTATGGCTACACCTTC	CASGLTAGGQANLYGYTF
TRBV7-9	.	.	TRBJ2-2	14	TGTGCCAGCAGCTTAGATCGGGGAATAAGGGAGCTGTTTTTT	CASSLDRGIRELFF
TRBV6-2/TRBV6-3	.	.	TRBJ1-5	17	TGTGCCAGCAGTTACGGAAACAGAGATCTTAGCAATCAGCCCCAGCATTTT	CASSYGNRDLSNQPQHF
TRBV4-1	.	.	TRBJ2-1	15	TGCGCCAGCAGCCAAGGGGGGGTCTCCAACAATGAGCAGTTCTTC	CASSQGGVSNNEQFF
TRBV18	TRBD2	.	TRBJ2-1	15	TGTGCCAGCTCTCCCCTAGCGGGAACTTTGAATGAGCAGTTCTTC	CASSPLAGTLNEQFF
TRBV5-6	.	.	TRBJ1-4	16	TGTGCCAGCAGTTACCGGGTGGGGGCTCTTAATGAAAAACTGTTTTTT	CASSYRVGALNEKLFF
TRBV27	.	.	TRBJ2-1	15	TGTGCCAGCAGTTTCCGGGTATCGCTCCTCAATGAGCAGTTCTTC	CASSFRVSLLNEQFF
TRBV27	.	.	TRBJ2-7	14	TGTGCCAGCAGTTATAGCGGTTCCGTTGGGGAGCAGTACTTC	CASSYSGSVGEQYF
TRBV6-6	TRBD1	.	TRBJ2-2	14	TGTGCCAGCAGTTACTCACAGGGGAGCGGGGAGCTGTTTTTT	CASSYSQGSGELFF
TRBV25-1	.	.	TRBJ2-1	16	TGTGCCAGCAGTGAATATGGCGGGGATGCTCTCGATGAGCAGTTCTTC	CASSEYGGDALDEQFF
TRBV11-2	.	.	TRBJ2-7	13	TGTGCCAGCAGCTTAGGTCCACTTTACGAGCAGTACTTC	CASSLGPLYEQYF
TRBV4-3	TRBD1	.	TRBJ1-4	15	TGCGCCAGCAGCCAAGATAACAGGGGTTGGGAAAAACTGTTTTTT	CASSQDNRGWEKLFF
TRBV6-5	TRBD1	many	TRBJ1-5	14	TGTGCCAGCAGGGGCAGGGGGTCCAATCAGCCCCAGCATTTT	CASRGRGSNQPQHF
TRBV19	.	.	TRBJ1-1	14	TGTGCCAGTAGTATTCGACAACGGAACACTGAAGCTTTCTTT	CASSIRQRNTEAFF
TRBV5-1	TRBD1	.	TRBJ2-7	14	TGCGCCAGCAGCTTGGGGACAGGGGGCAGCGAGCAGTACTTC	CASSLGTGGSEQYF
TRBV7-9	TRBD2	.	TRBJ2-7	18	TGTGCCAGCAGCTTTCGGACTAGCGGGAGGGCCGCCTCCTACGAGCAGTACTTC	CASSFRTSGRAASYEQYF
TRBV2	TRBD2	.	TRBJ2-7	14	TGTGCCAGCAGTAGGGATGCGGGAGCCTACGAGCAGTACTTC	CASSRDAGAYEQYF
TRBV18	TRBD2	once	TRBJ2-7	15	TGTGCCAGCTCACTAAGCGGGGGGGGCGTGTACGAGCAGTACTTC	CASSLSGGGVYEQYF
TRBV19	.	.	TRBJ2-3	14	TGTGCCAGTAGTCCAGGGGTAATCCCAGATACGCAGTATTTT	CASSPGVIPDTQYF
TRBV11-2	TRBD1	.	TRBJ1-5	12	TGTGCCAGCAGCTCGGGACAGTCGGCCCAGCATTTT	CASSSGQSAQHF
TRBV11-3	.	.	TRBJ2-1	14	TGTGCCAGCAGCTTCTCGGTATCCTACAATGAGCAGTTCTTC	CASSFSVSYNEQFF
TRBV24-1	.	.	TRBJ2-1	13	TGTGCCACCAGTTCTCCGGGTCGAGGCGAGCAGTTCTTC	CATSSPGRGEQFF
TRBV25-1	TRBD1	.	TRBJ1-4	15	TGTGCCAGCAGCCCCCTTGGACAGGGAACTGGAAAACTGTTTTTT	CASSPLGQGTGKLFF
TRBV29-1	.	.	TRBJ1-1	17	TGCAGCGTTGGGGGGATGCCGGGACATGACCAGAACACTGAAGCTTTCTTT	CSVGGMPGHDQNTEAFF
TRBV7-6	TRBD1	.	TRBJ1-4	15	TGTGCCAGCAGCTTAGCGGCAGGACAGGGGGAAAAACTGTTTTTT	CASSLAAGQGEKLFF
TRBV10-3	.	.	TRBJ2-5	15	TGTGCCATCAGTGCCGGCGGGGTTGTACAAGAGACCCAGTACTTC	CAISAGGVVQETQYF